The TCR beta chain described here comes from a study of cytomegalovirus exposure and HLA in healthy donors. General study results and limits: Earlier results showed most TCR beta V segments being productive about 90% or about 30% of the time. Reported performance of the classifier showed diagnosis of cytomegalovirus status with high specificity and sensitivity. Sequencing artifact likely explains a cluster of highly shared sequence variants. As a later analysis showed, several of the most significant clusters appeared to be linked to common viral pathogens.

Germline lookup yields CDR1 MGHDK and CDR2 SYGVNS. With 3 bases removed from V and 3 bases from J, the gap between germline ends came to 11 bases. The CDR3 contains 14 residues. Worth noting for this clone: Its antigen is unidentified.

Primers for the PCR totalled 60 Vbeta and 13 Jbeta. Libraries were prepared by immunoSEQ multiplex PCR; TCRdb keeps only in-frame clonotypes and omits some of them. The sample yields roughly 42,000 clones, of which the top ten take up less than 1.5%. This chain links TRBV25-1 with TRBJ1-1, with D uncertain. This sequence was found in a young man in good health and CMV-seronegative. Sequenced: PBMCs. CDR3 in amino acids: CASSESLGDTEAFF. The CDR3 nucleotides read TGTGCCAGCAGTGAGAGTCTAGGAGACACTGAAGCTTTCTTT. Using reference TRBV25-1 and TRBJ1-1 for the parts outside the CDR3, the full variable domain is EADIYQTPRYLVIGTGKKITLECSQTMGHDKMYWYQQDPGMELHLIHYSYGVNSTEKGDLSSESTVSRIRTEHFPLTLESARPSHTSQYLCASSESLGDTEAFFGQGTRLTVV.